This T cell receptor (beta chain) stems from a study of shared clonotypes between healthy human individuals. Findings and limits, study-wide: Clonotypes shared by all four sorted-subset donors had higher generation probabilities than non-shared clonotypes.

The germline CDR1 and CDR2 sequences are MDHEN and SYDVKM. The CDR3 covers 15 residues. V lost 5 bases to trimming and J lost 3 bases, with 15 bases between them. Naive CD8 cells lacked CD45RO and underwent positive selection for CCR7, leaving out terminally differentiated effector memory CD45RA+ cells. Of note for this clone: Its antigen is currently unknown.

TCRdb's copy holds only in-frame clones and misses some; the assay was immunoSEQ multiplex PCR. Of hundreds of thousands of clones listed, around 95% were seen once; the top ten hold 0.1% to 0.11%. The chain carries TRBV28 and TRBJ2-3, with D possibly matching TRBD2 (5 bases). Sequencing was performed on naive CD8+ T cells sorted from blood. This TCR came from a woman aged 25-40 years in good health. The CDR3, as DNA: TGTGCCAGCAGTGCCACTAGTCGTGGGACAGATACGCAGTATTTT. Amino acid sequence: CASSATSRGTDTQYF.